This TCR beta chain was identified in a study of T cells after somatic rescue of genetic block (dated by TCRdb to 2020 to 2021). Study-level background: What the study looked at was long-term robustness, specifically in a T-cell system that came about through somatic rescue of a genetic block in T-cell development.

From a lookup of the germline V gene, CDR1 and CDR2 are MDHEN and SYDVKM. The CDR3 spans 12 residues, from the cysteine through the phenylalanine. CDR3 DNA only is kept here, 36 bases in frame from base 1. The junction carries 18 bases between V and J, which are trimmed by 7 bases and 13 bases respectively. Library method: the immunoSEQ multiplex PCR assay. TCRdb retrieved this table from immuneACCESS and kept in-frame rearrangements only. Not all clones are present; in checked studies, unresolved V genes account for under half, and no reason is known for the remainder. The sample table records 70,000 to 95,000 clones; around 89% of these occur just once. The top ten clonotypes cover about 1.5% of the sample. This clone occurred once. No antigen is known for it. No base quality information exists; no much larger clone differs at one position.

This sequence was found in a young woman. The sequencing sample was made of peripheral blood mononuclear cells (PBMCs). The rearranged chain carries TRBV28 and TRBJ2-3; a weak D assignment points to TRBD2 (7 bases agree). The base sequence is TGTGCCAGCAACGTGGGGGGGACAATCAAGTATTTT. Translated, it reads CASNVGGTIKYF. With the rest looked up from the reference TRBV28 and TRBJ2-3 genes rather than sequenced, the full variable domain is DVKVTQSSRYLVKRTGEKVFLECVQDMDHENMFWYRQDPGLGLRLIYFSYDVKMKEKGDIPEGYSVSREKKERFSLILESASTNQTSMYLCASNVGGTIKYFGPGTRLTVL.